The 12 T cell receptor beta chains below all came from one sample that was sequenced in a study of T cell responses to AZD1222 COVID-19 vaccine. Libraries were prepared by immunoSEQ multiplex PCR; TCRdb keeps only in-frame clonotypes and omits some of them. The sample carries around 100,000 clones, almost 90% recorded once. The source was peripheral blood, collected on day 0 of AZD1222 vaccination. These receptors were obtained from an adult in good health.

In this sample, this clone turned up once. This sequence joins TRBV7-6 and TRBJ2-5; 7 nucleotides align to TRBD1. This CDR3 region has 17 residues. Germline loops: CDR1 SGHVS, CDR2 FNYEAQ. V was pared by 2 bases and J by 4 bases, with 13 bases of the junction left unmatched. CDR3 sequence reads: CASSLHRTTGHGETQYF. The CDR3 nucleotides are TGTGCCAGCAGCTTACACCGTACGACAGGGCACGGAGAGACCCAGTACTTC.

J is TRBJ1-5 and V is TRBV18, with no clear D. The ends were cut back, 2 bases at V and 0 bases at J, with 2 bases in the middle. The CDR3 has 13 residues. Germline loops: CDR1 KGHSH, CDR2 LQKENI. The CDR3 DNA reads TGTGCCAGCTCACCAAATAGCAATCAGCCCCAGCATTTT. Residues: CASSPNSNQPQHF.

CDR3 sequence: CASRQGRGQDTQYF. In DNA, the CDR3 is TGCGCCAGCAGACAGGGGCGGGGTCAAGATACGCAGTATTTT. The rearrangement links TRBV10-2 to TRBJ2-3; D might be TRBD1 (7 bases). Germline V gene sequence: CDR1 WSHSY, CDR2 SAAADI. Trimming took 6 bases from V and 5 from J, leaving 15 bases between them. CDR3 length: 14 residues.

The chain carries TRBV11-2 and TRBJ1-5; D gene unclear. V shed 1 base and J shed 2 bases, with 9 bases lying between them. Germline values: CDR1 SGHAT, CDR2 FQNNGV. The CDR3 consists of 15 residues. CDR3 coding DNA: TGTGCCAGCAGCTTAGGCCGGGGAGGCAATCAGCCCCAGCATTTT. It codes for CASSLGRGGNQPQHF. Supplemented by reference TRBV11-2 and TRBJ1-5, the full variable domain reads EAGVAQSPRYKIIEKRQSVAFWCNPISGHATLYWYQQILGQGPKLLIQFQNNGVVDDSQLPKDRFSAERLKGVDSTLKIQPAKLEDSAVYLCASSLGRGGNQPQHFGDGTRLSIL.

The chain carries TRBV6-6 and TRBJ2-2; D unresolved. This CDR3 contains 15 residues. Germline V gene lookup returns CDR1 MNHNY and CDR2 SVGAGI (reference sequence). Trimming shortened V by 2 bases and J by 8 bases, and 15 bases separated the two germline ends. Here the CDR3 DNA reads TGTGCCAGCAGTTACGTGCAGGTGTCCGCTGGGGAGCTGTTTTTT. Its translation is CASSYVQVSAGELFF.

This chain connects TRBV7-3 to TRBJ2-3; 13 bases map to TRBD2. Germline-derived CDR1 and CDR2 are SGHTA and FQGTGA. The V segment lost 4 bases and the J segment 2 bases; nucleotides outside the gene matches: 3. CDR3 length: 16 residues. CDR3: CASSSGTSGDTDTQYF. CDR3 DNA: TGTGCCAGCAGCTCCGGGACTAGCGGGGACACAGATACGCAGTATTTT.

V is TRBV9 and J is TRBJ2-3, with TRBD2 identical over 9 bases. The CDR3 covers 16 residues. The V gene's germline CDR1 is SGDLS and CDR2 YYNGEE. V was clipped by 2 bases and J by 2 bases; unmatched bases: 6. The CDR3 DNA sequence: TGTGCCAGCAGCGTGCGAGCGGGGGGACCCACAGATACGCAGTATTTT. It translates to CASSVRAGGPTDTQYF.

V and J are TRBV11-2 and TRBJ2-1, with D possibly being TRBD1 (5 bases). From germline, CDR1 is SGHAT and CDR2 FQNNGV. This CDR3 contains 13 residues. V dropped 11 bases and J dropped 5 bases, with 16 bases sitting between them. In DNA, the CDR3 is TGTGCCGGAAGAAGGGGCCAGGACAATGAGCAGTTCTTC. It yields the protein CAGRRGQDNEQFF.

The gene calls are TRBV3-1 (or the pseudogene TRBV3-2) and TRBJ2-5; TRBD1 or TRBD2 may be the D gene (5 bases each). V lost 0 bases and J 2 bases, leaving 16 bases between the germline ends. Germline V gives CDR1 LGHDT, CDR2 YNNKEL (reference sequence). This CDR3 contains 17 residues. This CDR3 is CASSQDQSRGPQETQYF. The CDR3 nucleotides read TGTGCCAGCAGCCAAGATCAGTCCCGGGGCCCTCAAGAGACCCAGTACTTC.

The gene calls are TRBV5-4 and TRBJ1-6; D unclear. Germline values: CDR1 SGHNT, CDR2 YYREEE (reference sequence). CDR3 length: 14 amino acids. The V and J ends lost 5 bases and 9 bases respectively, with 15 bases between them. CDR3 sequence (DNA): TGTGCCAGCAGTTTACACCAACTGGGTTCACCCCTCCACTTT. The encoded protein is CASSLHQLGSPLHF.

The count of this clone is one. This chain connects TRBV27 to TRBJ1-1; 9 positions match TRBD1. Per the germline V gene, CDR1 is MNHEY and CDR2 is SMNVEV (reference sequence). The CDR3 spans 19 residues. Unmatched junction bases numbered 13, after V lost 1 base and J lost 1 base. The CDR3 DNA reads TGTGCCAGCAGTTTATTCGTAGGGGGGCCGGGACAGGGGAACACTGAAGCTTTCTTT. Amino acid sequence: CASSLFVGGPGQGNTEAFF.

This clone has only a few counts. The CDR3 nucleotides read TGTGCCAGCAGCCCACGGACAGGCCTAAATTATGGCTACACCTTC. Translated: CASSPRTGLNYGYTF. V and J are TRBV7-9 and TRBJ1-2; 7 bases agree with TRBD1. Trimming took 5 bases from V and 5 from J; bases not matched to a gene: 11. The CDR3 runs to 15 residues. The germline CDR1 and CDR2 sequences are SEHNR and FQNEAQ (reference sequence). The full variable domain, completed using reference TRBV7-9 and TRBJ1-2, is DTGVSQNPRHKITKRGQNVTFRCDPISEHNRLYWYRQTLGQGPEFLTYFQNEAQLEKSRLLSDRFSAERPKGSFSTLEIQRTEQGDSAMYLCASSPRTGLNYGYTFGSGTRLTVV.